This T cell receptor (beta chain) stems from a study of T cells in Graves' hyperthyroidism and ophthalmopathy. Reasons for excluding patients were uncontrolled infection, other autoimmune disease, pregnancy or lactation. Regarding the study as a whole: A model of 13 V-J pairs discriminated ophthalmopathy from stable hyperthyroidism. Blood also carried most thyroid clonotypes expanded above 0.001.

Concerning this clonotype: The antigen remains undetermined.

RNA transcripts were the template for amplifying TCR beta CDR3 regions. The primer set for the first-round RT-PCR of the TCR CDR3 was HTBI. TCRdb reprocessed the multiplex PCR reads via MiXCR and lists one record per CDR3 protein. The sample lists some 490,000 distinct CDR3 sequences; about 20% were seen once. Trimming shortened V by 1 base and J by 7 bases, and 13 bases separated the two germline ends. The CDR3 is made up of 14 amino acids. CDR1 and CDR2 from the germline V gene are DFQATT and SNEGSKA (reference sequence). Sequenced material: blood. The chain carries TRBV20-1 and TRBJ2-2; tentatively, D is TRBD2 (7 bases). This receptor was identified in a woman between 65 and 79 years old with Graves' ophthalmopathy. The CDR3 loop reads CSARGRGAVGELFF. As DNA, the CDR3 is TGCAGTGCTAGAGGCCGGGGGGCTGTCGGGGAGCTGTTTTTT.